This entry concerns a single T cell receptor beta chain. The antigen remains undetermined. The sample belongs to a study of CD8 T cells in ankylosing spondylitis. Study conclusions and caveats: Peripheral blood held disease-linked clones only at relatively low frequency, and these were CD8+. The study identified a TCR beta motif of seven or eight highly homologous variants that appeared characteristic of ankylosing spondylitis blood. Reactive arthritis synovial fluid and blood previously showed some of these motif variants. Disease-linked clones reportedly showed significant enrichment in matched ankylosing spondylitis synovial fluid.

Researchers built TCR beta libraries using quantitative 5'-RACE with molecular barcodes. TCRdb independently ran MiXCR on the 5' RACE reads; one entry per CDR3 protein. This sample has 220,000 or so distinct CDR3 sequences, with around 16% found just once. Germline assignment: CDR1 LGHNA and CDR2 YNFKEQ. The CDR3 spans 17 residues. V shed 0 bases, J shed 6 bases, and the junction held 8 bases outside the gene matches. The source material was blood, either unsorted or a sorted T cell fraction (not recorded which). The origin of this receptor is a male donor with ankylosing spondylitis. The V call is TRBV4-2, the J call TRBJ2-1, with 10 bases lining up with TRBD1. CDR3 nucleotide sequence: TGTGCCAGCAGCCAAGATCAGGGGACAGGGGTACTCAATGAGCAGTTCTTC. Protein: CASSQDQGTGVLNEQFF.